This TCR beta chain was documented in a study of identical twins (dated by TCRdb to the mid-2010s). With respect to the entire study: The study deep-sequenced TCR alpha and beta repertoires from monozygotic twins, unrelated adults of various ages and cord blood to test whether fetal clonotypes persist. To rule out contamination, replicate twin experiments were performed at different times with different library preparation protocols. The investigation overall reported the following: Invariant T cells such as MAIT and iNKT could partly confound zero-insertion analyses, although diverse VJ usage argued against such confounding for most clonotypes. Because the same donors could not be followed over many years, the conclusions relied on cross-sectional statistical analysis. Fewer insertions were carried by abundant cord blood beta clonotypes, a similar but weaker trend appeared in young adult naive repertoires, and no such trend appeared in memory repertoires. In beta out-of-frame sequences, excess twin sharing was weaker, because having fewer shared sequences lowered the signal-to-noise ratio. Out-of-frame TCR alpha sharing in monozygotic twins was systematically underestimated by recombination models, whereas sharing between unrelated individuals was in agreement with the recombination models. Out-of-frame TCR alpha sequences shared between twins showed an excess of low generation-probability sequences compared with coincidental sharing between unrelated individuals.

Spanning cysteine to phenylalanine, the CDR3 consists of 15 amino acids. Just the 45-base CDR3 DNA is kept, in frame starting at base 1. The junction shows trimming of 1 base on V and 8 bases on J, and the gene matches do not reach 6 bases of it. The germline V gene (reference sequence) gives CDR1 as SEHNR and CDR2 as FQNEAQ. The method behind the library was 5' RACE. Sequencing used an Illumina HiSeq 2000. A universal primer binding site was added through template switching, and the final cDNA carried a unique molecular identifier so that TCR cDNA molecules could be counted accurately. Specific primers in the conserved constant-segment region were used to synthesize first-strand cDNA for the TCR alpha and beta chains. To control for contamination, each cDNA library was double barcoded with a SMART-Mk sample barcode plus Illumina barcodes. TruSeq adapter sequences along with Illumina sample barcodes were introduced in two successive PCR steps. The TCR alpha and beta cDNA libraries were sequenced on the Illumina HiSeq platform using custom primers. For the original study's pipeline: MiGEC processed the raw reads to extract unique molecular identifiers, while MiXCR was used to determine the CDR3 positions. Recombination models were inferred per individual with the repgenHMM and IGoR tools using an EM algorithm. Shared clonotype analysis was performed with the tcR package in R, normalizing sharing by the product of cloneset sizes. To study raw recombination free of thymic and clonal selection effects, out-of-frame nonproductive sequences were analyzed. TCRdb's own reprocessing of the public reads used fastp at Q25 and MiXCR and kept productive beta chains. Identical CDR3 proteins give one entry, which carries the most common genes and DNA. The V and J calls here are based on TCRdb, not the publication. This sample has some 560,000 distinct CDR3 sequences in its table, and 9.6% of those were observed once. Jointly, the top ten make up roughly 3.2% of the sample.

All donors were healthy Caucasians. The twin cohort consisted of three pairs of female monozygotic twins, all aged roughly 18 to 29 years. The RNA used for TCR libraries was isolated from peripheral blood mononuclear cells. This clonotype has a handful of counts. This clone's antigen is unknown. No base quality information exists; no much larger clone differs at one position. These same data were also listed under a study on yellow fever vaccine responses in identical twins. The second study also describes: According to the authors, in identical twins the way T cells responded to vaccination appeared partly convergent and partly personalized. In identical twins, the study followed T cell clones that responded to the vaccine with precision.

Sequencing was performed on PBMCs. The receptor's source is a young woman in good health. The V gene is TRBV7-9 and the J gene is TRBJ2-1; the central 9 bases match TRBD1. The DNA is as follows: TGTGCCAGCAGCTTAGAAGGGACAGGGTTAGATGAGCAGTTCTTC. This gives the protein CASSLEGTGLDEQFF. The full variable domain, completed from the reference TRBV7-9 and TRBJ2-1 proteins outside the CDR3, reads DTGVSQNPRHKITKRGQNVTFRCDPISEHNRLYWYRQTLGQGPEFLTYFQNEAQLEKSRLLSDRFSAERPKGSFSTLEIQRTEQGDSAMYLCASSLEGTGLDEQFFGPGTRLTVL.